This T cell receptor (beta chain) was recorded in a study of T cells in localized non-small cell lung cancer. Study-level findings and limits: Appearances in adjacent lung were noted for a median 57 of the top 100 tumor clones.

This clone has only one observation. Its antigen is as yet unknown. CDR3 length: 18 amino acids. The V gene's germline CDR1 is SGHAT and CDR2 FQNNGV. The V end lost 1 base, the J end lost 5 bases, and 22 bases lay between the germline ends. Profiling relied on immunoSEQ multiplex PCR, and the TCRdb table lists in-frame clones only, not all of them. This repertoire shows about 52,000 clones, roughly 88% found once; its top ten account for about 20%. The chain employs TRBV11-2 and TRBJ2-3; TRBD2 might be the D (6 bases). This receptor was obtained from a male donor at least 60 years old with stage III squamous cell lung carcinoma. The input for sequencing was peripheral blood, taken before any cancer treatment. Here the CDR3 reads CASSLANYAGTGRDTQYF. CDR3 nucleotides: TGTGCCAGCAGCTTAGCCAACTACGCGGGGACTGGGAGAGATACGCAGTATTTT.